These 15 T cell receptor beta chains were sequenced from one sample in a study of cytomegalovirus exposure and HLA in healthy donors. The PCR ran on 60 Vbeta and 13 Jbeta primers. Assay: immunoSEQ multiplex PCR; the TCRdb copy retains only in-frame clones and omits some. Of 90,000 to 110,000 clones listed, roughly three quarters are singletons. The sample comprised PBMCs. The receptors here all came from a man aged 25 to 40 in good health and CMV-seronegative.

This chain joins TRBV9 and TRBJ1-2; 9 nucleotides align to TRBD1. Germline trimming cut 1 base from V and 4 bases from J; bases unmatched to any gene: 11. This CDR3 has 17 amino acids. Germline loops: CDR1 SGDLS, CDR2 YYNGEE. CDR3 sequence reads: CASSVPSTGGASYGYTF. CDR3 DNA: TGTGCCAGCAGCGTACCTAGCACAGGGGGCGCCTCCTATGGCTACACCTTC.

This clone was found once. V and J are TRBV28 and TRBJ2-7; tentative D call: TRBD2 (6 bases). The CDR3 contains 15 residues. From germline, CDR1 is MDHEN and CDR2 SYDVKM. V was shortened by 6 bases and J by 1 base, with 16 bases between the two germline ends. This CDR3 reads CASRLARGPSYEQYF. The CDR3 DNA reads as TGTGCCAGCAGGCTAGCGCGAGGGCCTTCCTACGAGCAGTACTTC.

The chain has TRBV7-8 and TRBJ1-4; TRBD1 is a possible D gene (5 bases). The CDR3 consists of 14 residues. V lost 3 bases to trimming and J lost 2 bases, with 7 bases between them. Germline-derived CDR1 and CDR2 are SGHVS and FQNEAQ. The CDR3 sequence: CASSFRQTNEKLFF. DNA for the CDR3: TGTGCCAGCAGCTTCAGACAGACTAATGAAAAACTGTTTTTT.

In its sample, this clone was seen a few times. The V call is TRBV10-3, the J call TRBJ1-5; D perhaps matches TRBD1 (5 bases). The germline CDR1 and CDR2 sequences are ENHRY and SYGVKD. The length of the CDR3 is 13 residues. Trimming removed 4 bases at V and 5 bases at J, with 9 bases between. The CDR3 here is CAISGQKDQPQHF. The CDR3 nucleotides are TGTGCCATCAGTGGACAGAAAGATCAGCCCCAGCATTTT.

This clone turned up a few times. The V call is TRBV6-1, the J call TRBJ2-7, with 7 bases lining up with TRBD1. The V and J ends lost 6 bases and 0 bases, in that order; junction bases with no gene match: 8. The germline V gene has CDR1 MNHNS and CDR2 SASEGT. The CDR3 is made up of 15 amino acids. The CDR3 region has the DNA TGTGCCAGCAGGGACCCTGGGACAGACTCCTACGAGCAGTACTTC. It encodes CASRDPGTDSYEQYF.

This chain uses TRBV5-1 with TRBJ1-2, with D perhaps matching TRBD1 (5 bases). Looked up from germline, CDR1 is SGHRS and CDR2 is YFSETQ. The CDR3 loop spans 14 amino acids. V lost 3 bases, J lost 5 bases, and 14 bases lay in between. The CDR3 loop is CASSSSGGTYGYTF. The CDR3 coding sequence is TGCGCCAGCAGCTCGTCCGGGGGAACATATGGCTACACCTTC.

This clone was observed once. V and J are TRBV5-1 and TRBJ1-2; a possible D gene is TRBD1 (6 bases). Germline lookup yields CDR1 SGHRS and CDR2 YFSETQ. The V gene lost 7 bases and the J gene lost 0 bases, with 19 bases spanning the gap. The CDR3 loop spans 16 amino acids. CDR3 DNA: TGCGCCAGCGGGGGGGGCCCGGCGGGGGCTAACTATGGCTACACCTTC. This codes for CASGGGPAGANYGYTF.

The CDR3 DNA sequence: TGTGCCAGCAGTTTAGTTGCGCCTAATGAGCAGTTCTTC. Translation gives CASSLVAPNEQFF. This sequence joins TRBV27 and TRBJ2-1; no definite D call. The germline gives CDR1 MNHEY, CDR2 SMNVEV (reference sequence). Trimming pared 2 bases from V and 7 bases from J, leaving 9 bases between. This CDR3 contains 13 residues.

The rearrangement links TRBV28 to TRBJ1-5; TRBD1 matches 8 bases. Unmatched junction bases numbered 10, after V lost 3 bases and J lost 9 bases. Germline loops: CDR1 MDHEN, CDR2 SYDVKM. CDR3 size: 15 residues. DNA for the CDR3: TGTGCCAGCAGTTTGGCCGCACAGGGGGAAGGGCCCCAGCATTTT. It yields the protein CASSLAAQGEGPQHF. Variable domain in full (rest from reference TRBV28 and TRBJ1-5): DVKVTQSSRYLVKRTGEKVFLECVQDMDHENMFWYRQDPGLGLRLIYFSYDVKMKEKGDIPEGYSVSREKKERFSLILESASTNQTSMYLCASSLAAQGEGPQHFGDGTRLSIL.

The V call is TRBV29-1, the J call TRBJ2-1, with D unresolved. Germline CDR1 and CDR2: SQVTM and ANQGSEA. V gave up 7 bases and J gave up 1 base, with 14 bases separating them. The CDR3 runs to 14 residues. CDR3 region: CSARRDLSYNEQFF. CDR3 sequence (DNA): TGCAGCGCCCGCCGAGACTTGTCCTACAATGAGCAGTTCTTC.

The gene calls are TRBV7-9 and TRBJ2-5; tentatively, D is TRBD1 (6 bases). The CDR3 totals 15 residues. V was cut by 1 base and J by 6 bases, with 15 bases left in between. CDR1 is SEHNR, CDR2 FQNEAQ, per germline (reference sequence). This chain's CDR3 is CASSLGRGQGQTQYF. CDR3 nucleotide sequence: TGTGCCAGCAGCTTAGGTCGTGGGCAGGGGCAGACCCAGTACTTC.

This clone was counted only a few times. This chain uses TRBV11-2 with TRBJ2-7, with TRBD1 identical over 8 bases. CDR3 size: 18 residues. CDR1 is SGHAT and CDR2 is FQNNGV in the germline V gene. The J segment lost 4 bases and the V segment lost 5 bases, leaving 19 bases of the junction unmatched. CDR3 loop: CASSPVGRGREGRYEQYF. For the CDR3, the DNA is TGTGCCAGCAGCCCCGTGGGCAGGGGGCGCGAAGGTCGGTACGAGCAGTACTTC.

The J gene is TRBJ2-7, the V gene TRBV6-8; D is ambiguous. V was pared by 6 bases and J by 9 bases, with 18 bases between. This CDR3 region has 13 residues. The germline V gene has CDR1 MNHGY and CDR2 SAAAGT. The CDR3 DNA reads TGTGCCAGCAGGCCTCTATGGGCATGTGGGCAGTACTTC. Its translation: CASRPLWACGQYF.

As DNA, the CDR3 is TGTGCCAGCAGACAGACCTACGAGCAGTACTTC. The encoded protein is CASRQTYEQYF. The chain employs TRBV2 and TRBJ2-7, with unresolved D. Deletions cut 6 bases from V and 2 bases from J, with 5 bases between. This CDR3 has 11 amino acids. Per the germline V gene, CDR1 is SNHLY and CDR2 is FYNNEI.

As to this clone: Germline is not matched at one junction end, which may reflect a read error. Other DNA sequences within the sample encode an identical CDR3. V gene TRBV4-1 combines with J gene TRBJ2-1; D gene uncertain. This CDR3 is built from 10 residues. Germline V lookup: CDR1 MGHRA, CDR2 YSYEKL. CDR3: CASGHNEQFF. The CDR3 DNA reads as TGCGCCAGCGGGCACAATGAGCAATTCTTC.